Listed here are 30 T cell receptor beta chains from one sample, sequenced in a study of blood T cell repertoires in COVID-19 (dated by TCRdb to 2018 to 2020). Library prep was done by the immunoSEQ multiplex PCR assay. In TCRdb, the immuneACCESS table is reduced to in-frame sequences with V and J assigned. These tables do not hold every clone; where another copy was compared, an unresolved V gene accounts for under half, and the others remain unexplained. The sample contains approximately 85,000 clones, roughly 89% of them found a single time. Of the sample, roughly 2.3% falls within the top ten clones. The sequenced sample consisted of peripheral blood. The origin of the receptors is a man aged 50-60 years with acute or convalescent COVID-19.

The V and J genes are TRBV7-2 and TRBJ2-5; D is ambiguous. The germline gives CDR1 SGHTA, CDR2 FQGNSA. The length of the CDR3 is 14 residues. Trimming cost V 5 bases and J 1 base, with 11 bases left between them. CDR3 bases: TGTGCCAGCAGCCCACCGACATTCCAAGAGACCCAGTACTTC. This encodes CASSPPTFQETQYF.

V usage is TRBV23-1 and J usage is TRBJ2-7; a weak D match, TRBD2 (6 bases). TRBV23-1 is an ORF, with its function uncertain. The germline V and J ends were trimmed by 5 bases and 5 bases, with 16 bases remaining between them. The CDR3 loop spans 14 amino acids. DNA of the CDR3: TGCGCCAGCAGTGGTTCCGGGACTCTCCACGAGCAGTACTTC. Amino acid sequence: CASSGSGTLHEQYF.

The V call is TRBV12-3 or TRBV12-4, the J call TRBJ1-2; D gene unclear. This CDR3 contains 13 residues. The V end was cut by 8 bases, the J end by 6 bases, with 16 bases between. DNA for the CDR3: TGTGCCAGCTCGGAACTCGGAGAGGATGGCTACACCTTC. Translating gives CASSELGEDGYTF.

The chain uses TRBV7-2 and TRBJ1-2, with D unclear. V was cut by 5 bases and J by 4 bases, with 17 bases left in between. CDR1 is SGHTA and CDR2 is FQGNSA in the germline V gene. The CDR3 has 15 amino acids. CDR3 in DNA: TGTGCCAGCAGCGTGTACAGTATCCACTCCTATGGCTACACCTTC. As protein: CASSVYSIHSYGYTF. Together with reference TRBV7-2 and TRBJ1-2, the CDR3 gives the full variable domain: GAGVSQSPSNKVTEKGKDVELRCDPISGHTALYWYRQSLGQGLEFLIYFQGNSAPDKSGLPSDRFSAERTGGSVSTLTIQRTQQEDSAVYLCASSVYSIHSYGYTFGSGTRLTVV.

The chain has TRBV5-5 and TRBJ2-7, with D perhaps matching TRBD1 (6 bases). V lost 0 bases and J 3 bases, leaving 13 bases between the germline ends. CDR1 and CDR2 from the germline V gene are SGHKS and YYEKEE (reference sequence). This CDR3 spans 15 amino acids. The CDR3 loop reads CASSLGGDKVYEQYV. The CDR3 bases are TGTGCCAGCAGCTTGGGAGGGGACAAGGTCTACGAGCAGTACGTC.

The rearrangement joins TRBV9 to TRBJ2-2, with 7 positions matching TRBD2. CDR1 is SGDLS, CDR2 YYNGEE, per germline. Trimming removed 0 bases from V and 7 bases from J; junction bases left unmatched: 6. The CDR3 runs to 15 residues. Written as DNA, the CDR3 is TGTGCCAGCAGCGTAGCCGGGGGGAAGGTCGGGGAGCTGTTTTTT. This gives the protein CASSVAGGKVGELFF. Full variable domain (rest looked up from reference TRBV9 and TRBJ2-2): DSGVTQTPKHLITATGQRVTLRCSPRSGDLSVYWYQQSLDQGLQFLIQYYNGEERAKGNILERFSAQQFPDLHSELNLSSLELGDSALYFCASSVAGGKVGELFFGEGSRLTVL.

The V and J genes are TRBV7-3 and TRBJ2-3, with D possibly being TRBD1 (6 bases). Trimming took 1 base from V and 4 from J, leaving 12 bases between them. The germline gives CDR1 SGHTA, CDR2 FQGTGA. The CDR3 has 15 residues. Here the CDR3 reads CASSLNPRGSDTQYF. CDR3 bases: TGTGCCAGCAGCTTAAACCCCAGGGGTTCAGATACGCAGTATTTT.

This clone has a single count. The chain links TRBV7-2 to TRBJ1-3; D not resolved. Germline V CDR1 and CDR2: SGHTA, FQGNSA. V lost 2 bases to trimming and J lost 0 bases, with 11 bases between them. This CDR3 contains 16 residues. The CDR3 is CASSLSVVHSGNTIYF. As DNA, the CDR3 is TGTGCCAGCAGCTTATCGGTTGTGCACTCTGGAAACACCATATATTTT. The complete variable domain, with remaining parts taken from reference TRBV7-2 and TRBJ1-3, reads GAGVSQSPSNKVTEKGKDVELRCDPISGHTALYWYRQSLGQGLEFLIYFQGNSAPDKSGLPSDRFSAERTGGSVSTLTIQRTQQEDSAVYLCASSLSVVHSGNTIYFGEGSWLTVV.

The chain employs TRBV5-4 and TRBJ1-4, with a tentative D call TRBD1 (5 bases). From germline, CDR1 is SGHNT and CDR2 YYREEE (reference sequence). This CDR3 has 14 residues. The V and J ends lost 4 bases and 4 bases respectively, with 11 bases between them. The CDR3 region is CASSGDSINEKLFF. The CDR3 DNA is TGTGCCAGCAGCGGAGACAGCATTAATGAAAAACTGTTTTTT.

The genes are TRBV19 and TRBJ2-1; 8 bases line up with TRBD2. V lost 11 bases, J lost 0 bases, and 9 bases stayed unmatched. Germline-derived CDR1 and CDR2 are LNHDA and SQIVND (reference sequence). The CDR3 covers 15 residues. CDR3 bases: TGTGCCTCCTCGGCACTAGCGGTCTCCTACAATGAGCAGTTCTTC. Translation: CASSALAVSYNEQFF.

This rearrangement joins TRBV19 to TRBJ2-1; 7 bases fit TRBD2. This CDR3 spans 14 amino acids. The junction had 6 bases not matched to a gene; V was cut back by 4 bases and J by 6 bases. The germline V gene has CDR1 LNHDA and CDR2 SQIVND (reference sequence). CDR3 amino acids: CASSKFGGGNEQFF. In DNA form, the CDR3 reads TGTGCCAGTAGTAAGTTTGGGGGGGGCAATGAGCAGTTCTTC.

The J gene is TRBJ1-2, the V gene TRBV2; a weak D match, TRBD1 (5 bases). The ends were cut back, 11 bases at V and 2 bases at J, with 12 bases in the middle. Germline CDR1 SNHLY, CDR2 FYNNEI. This CDR3 spans 12 amino acids. The CDR3 protein is CAGSGINYGYTF. Here the CDR3 DNA reads TGTGCCGGTTCAGGGATAAACTATGGCTACACCTTC.

The chain uses TRBV7-3 and TRBJ2-3; a possible D gene is TRBD2 (5 bases). CDR3 length: 15 amino acids. CDR1 and CDR2 from the germline V gene are SGHTA and FQGTGA. Trimming shortened V by 0 bases and J by 0 bases, and 7 bases separated the two germline ends. CDR3 DNA: TGTGCCAGCAGCTTAACGGGAGTTAGCACAGATACGCAGTATTTT. It translates to CASSLTGVSTDTQYF.

This clone turned up a few times. The chain combines TRBV2 with TRBJ2-7; tentative D call: TRBD2 (6 bases). CDR3 size: 15 residues. CDR1 and CDR2 (germline): SNHLY, FYNNEI. The V end was cut by 1 base, the J end by 2 bases, with 12 bases between. The CDR3 reads CASSEEEGRTYEQYF. The CDR3 DNA sequence: TGTGCCAGCAGTGAAGAGGAGGGGCGTACCTACGAGCAGTACTTC.

This clone has a handful of counts. The chain links TRBV18 to TRBJ2-5; maybe TRBD1 (6 bases). The CDR3 sequence is 14 residues long. Looked up from germline, CDR1 is KGHSH and CDR2 is LQKENI. V lost 0 bases, J lost 6 bases, and 11 bases lay in between. This CDR3 is CASSPPQGWKTQYF. The CDR3 bases are TGTGCCAGCTCACCACCCCAGGGGTGGAAGACCCAGTACTTC.

The table lists this clone with a count of one. The rearrangement links TRBV29-1 to TRBJ2-2; TRBD1 might be the D (5 bases). The CDR3 consists of 15 residues. Trimming took 4 bases from V and 0 from J, leaving 12 bases between them. Per the germline V gene, CDR1 is SQVTM and CDR2 is ANQGSEA. The CDR3, as DNA: TGCAGCGTTGCGGAAGGGGCACCGAACACCGGGGAGCTGTTTTTT. It is translated as CSVAEGAPNTGELFF.

V is TRBV29-1 and J is TRBJ2-1; TRBD2 matches 10 bases. V lost 5 bases to trimming and J lost 7 bases; unmatched junction nucleotides: 5. Germline lookup yields CDR1 SQVTM and CDR2 ANQGSEA. The CDR3 sequence is 13 residues long. The CDR3 DNA reads TGCAGCGTTCGGCCTAGCGGGAGTAATGAGCAGTTCTTC. Amino acid sequence: CSVRPSGSNEQFF.

The gene calls are TRBV5-4 and TRBJ2-3; 11 bases map to TRBD2. Germline CDR1 and CDR2: SGHNT and YYREEE (reference sequence). The CDR3 length is 15 residues. With V trimmed by 4 bases and J by 5 bases, 6 bases remained unmatched. The CDR3 here is CASSLAGGSGDTQYF. The CDR3 coding sequence is TGTGCCAGCAGCCTAGCGGGGGGTTCAGGAGATACGCAGTATTTT. Looking up the rest from reference TRBV5-4 and TRBJ2-3 gives the full variable domain: ETGVTQSPTHLIKTRGQQVTLRCSSQSGHNTVSWYQQALGQGPQFIFQYYREEENGRGNFPPRFSGLQFPNYSSELNVNALELDDSALYLCASSLAGGSGDTQYFGPGTRLTVL.

This sequence joins TRBV5-8 and TRBJ2-1, with D possibly matching TRBD1 (5 bases). Looked up from germline, CDR1 is SGHTS and CDR2 is YDEGEE. This CDR3 contains 13 residues. With 7 bases removed from V and 4 bases from J, the gap between germline ends came to 12 bases. The CDR3 DNA is TGTGCCAGCGGAGCAGGGTTATACAATGAGCAGTTCTTC. Translated: CASGAGLYNEQFF.

The chain couples TRBV27 to TRBJ1-5; 12 bases align to TRBD1. The CDR3 covers 19 residues. The junction had 14 bases not matched to a gene; V was cut back by 5 bases and J by 3 bases. CDR1 MNHEY and CDR2 SMNVEV come from the germline V gene (reference sequence). CDR3 nucleotide sequence: TGTGCCAGCAGTAACACCGGGACAGGGGGCTTCGTAGTCAATCAGCCCCAGCATTTT. It specifies CASSNTGTGGFVVNQPQHF.

The chain uses TRBV19 and TRBJ2-7, with D possibly TRBD1 on 10 matching bases. CDR3 length equals 17 residues. Per germline, CDR1 LNHDA and CDR2 SQIVND (reference sequence). The ends were cut back, 5 bases at V and 6 bases at J, with 26 bases in the middle. CDR3 DNA sequence: TGTGCCAGTAGTCCCCGGGACAGGGGTAGCGGGAGCGGCGAGCAGTACTTC. Its protein product is CASSPRDRGSGSGEQYF.

The chain couples TRBV12-5 to TRBJ1-5, with 8 bases lining up with TRBD1. The CDR3 extends over 14 amino acids. V was clipped by 5 bases and J by 6 bases; unmatched bases: 6. CDR1 and CDR2 (germline): LGHNT, FRNRAP. CDR3 protein: CASGDSGGGQPQHF. The CDR3 DNA reads as TGTGCTAGTGGTGACTCAGGGGGCGGTCAGCCCCAGCATTTT. The whole variable domain, remainder taken from reference TRBV12-5 and TRBJ1-5, is DARVTQTPRHKVTEMGQEVTMRCQPILGHNTVFWYRQTMMQGLELLAYFRNRAPLDDSGMPKDRFSAEMPDATLATLKIQPSEPRDSAVYFCASGDSGGGQPQHFGDGTRLSIL.

The CDR3 here is CASREMSYTF. For the CDR3, the DNA is TGTGCCAGCAGGGAGATGAGCTACACCTTC. This chain links TRBV25-1 with TRBJ1-2; D is unclear. Trimming cost V 6 bases and J 9 bases, with 8 bases left between them. The CDR3 contains 10 residues. Germline V lookup: CDR1 MGHDK, CDR2 SYGVNS.

This chain links TRBV28 with TRBJ1-1; tentatively, D is TRBD1 (5 bases). The V end was cut by 4 bases, the J end by 5 bases, with 11 bases between. Germline lookup yields CDR1 MDHEN and CDR2 SYDVKM. The CDR3 loop spans 13 amino acids. The CDR3: CASSSTRGTEAFF. In nucleotides, the CDR3 is TGTGCCAGCAGTTCGACCCGGGGGACTGAAGCTTTCTTT.

The chain combines TRBV7-6 with TRBJ1-4, with a possible D match to TRBD1 (5 bases). Germline V CDR1 and CDR2: SGHVS, FNYEAQ. With 5 bases removed from V and 8 bases from J, the gap between germline ends came to 15 bases. CDR3 size: 14 residues. CDR3 DNA sequence: TGTGCCAGCAGCCCGGACACCTTGGGCGAAAAACTGTTTTTT. It translates to CASSPDTLGEKLFF. The full variable domain, its missing parts supplied by reference TRBV7-6 and TRBJ1-4, is GAGVSQSPRYKVTKRGQDVALRCDPISGHVSLYWYRQALGQGPEFLTYFNYEAQQDKSGLPNDRFSAERPEGSISTLTIQRTEQRDSAMYRCASSPDTLGEKLFFGSGTQLSVL.

The CDR3 nucleotides read TGCGCCAGCGGAGGGGGGGCAGCGGATGAAAAACTGTTTTTT. Translated, it gives CASGGGAADEKLFF. J is TRBJ1-4 and V is TRBV5-1; D might be TRBD1 (6 bases). V gave up 7 bases and J gave up 6 bases, with 16 bases separating them. Germline V gene data show CDR1 as SGHRS and CDR2 as YFSETQ. This CDR3 comprises 14 residues.

This rearrangement joins TRBV11-2 to TRBJ2-1; 12 bases fit TRBD2. In germline, CDR1 is SGHAT, CDR2 FQNNGV. The CDR3 extends over 15 amino acids. The J segment lost 7 bases and the V segment lost 5 bases, leaving 6 bases of the junction unmatched. Here the CDR3 DNA reads TGTGCCAGCAGCCCTCTAGCGGGGGGGAGTAATGAGCAGTTCTTC. Its translation: CASSPLAGGSNEQFF.

This chain links TRBV28 with TRBJ1-2; 7 positions match TRBD1. CDR1 is MDHEN, CDR2 SYDVKM, per germline. V gave up 2 bases and J gave up 2 bases; unmatched junction bases: 5. CDR3 length: 15 amino acids. CDR3 coding DNA: TGTGCCAGCAGTTTAGAGAGGGGGCAGAACTATGGCTACACCTTC. Encoded protein: CASSLERGQNYGYTF.

The chain couples TRBV7-2 to TRBJ1-6; D is perhaps TRBD1 (5 bases). V was cut by 1 base and J by 13 bases, with 20 bases left in between. CDR1 is SGHTA, CDR2 FQGNSA, per germline. The CDR3 consists of 16 residues. CDR3 amino acids: CASSLGGPDGLGPLHF. CDR3 sequence (DNA): TGTGCCAGCAGCTTAGGGGGCCCTGACGGTTTGGGGCCCCTCCACTTT. The variable domain in full, with the rest retrieved from reference TRBV7-2 and TRBJ1-6, is GAGVSQSPSNKVTEKGKDVELRCDPISGHTALYWYRQSLGQGLEFLIYFQGNSAPDKSGLPSDRFSAERTGGSVSTLTIQRTQQEDSAVYLCASSLGGPDGLGPLHFGNGTRLTVT.

This CDR3 is CSVAGVGQRTTEAFF. CDR3 nucleotides: TGCAGCGTTGCGGGTGTGGGACAGAGAACCACTGAAGCTTTCTTT. The chain carries TRBV29-1 and TRBJ1-1, with TRBD1 matching 7 bases. Germline V gives CDR1 SQVTM, CDR2 ANQGSEA. Germline trimming cut 4 bases from V and 4 bases from J; bases unmatched to any gene: 12. The CDR3 consists of 15 residues.